What follows is one TCR beta chain and its context. Its antigen is not identified. Its ends do not fully match the called genes, so a read error is possible. One entry per CDR3 protein, called by TCRdb with MiXCR from the RT-PCR reads. The sample lists about 180,000 distinct CDR3 sequences, about a tenth occurring once. This sample is drawn from a study of response to subunit inactivated influenza vaccine. The CDR3 totals 12 residues. The V gene's germline CDR1 is DFQATT and CDR2 SNEGSKA (reference sequence). Points from the study as a whole: Authors suggested seasonal influenza vaccinations each recruit few new T cells.

The sequence derives from a man in his fifties who received an inactivated influenza vaccine. The J gene is TRBJ2-3, the V gene TRBV20-1; D not certain. The starting material was non-naive T cells sorted from PBMCs, obtained on the day of vaccination. Here the CDR3 reads CSARAPGDTQSF. CDR3 bases: TGCAGTGCTAGGGCCCCGGGTGATACGCAGTCTTTT.